This T cell receptor (beta chain) stems from a study of T cells after yellow fever vaccination. Using its own MiXCR run on the 5' RACE reads, TCRdb lists one record per CDR3 protein. This table has hundreds of thousands of distinct CDR3 sequences, over 9% appearing once. Trimming left V 3 bases short and J 9 bases short, with 15 bases between. The CDR3 extends over 14 amino acids. In germline, CDR1 is LGHNA, CDR2 YSLEER. This clonotype has just a few counts. The chain carries TRBV4-3 and TRBJ2-1, with D perhaps matching TRBD1 (5 bases). The TCR comes from a man between 25 and 39 years old who received the YFV17D yellow fever vaccine. The sample in question was PBMCs, obtained on the day of the yellow fever booster vaccination. CDR3 region: CASSQGRAVGEQFF. DNA for the CDR3: TGCGCCAGCAGCCAGGGCAGGGCTGTTGGTGAGCAGTTCTTC.